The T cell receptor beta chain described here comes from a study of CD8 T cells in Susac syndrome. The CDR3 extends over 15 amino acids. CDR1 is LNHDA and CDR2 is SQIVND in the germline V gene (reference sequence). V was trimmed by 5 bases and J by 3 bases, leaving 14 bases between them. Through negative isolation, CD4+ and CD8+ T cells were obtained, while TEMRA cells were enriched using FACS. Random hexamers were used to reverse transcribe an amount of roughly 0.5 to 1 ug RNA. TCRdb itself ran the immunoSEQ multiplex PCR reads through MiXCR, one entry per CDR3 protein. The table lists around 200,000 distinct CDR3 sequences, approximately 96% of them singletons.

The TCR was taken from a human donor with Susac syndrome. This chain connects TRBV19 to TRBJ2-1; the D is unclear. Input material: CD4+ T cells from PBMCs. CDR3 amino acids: CASSVIGGIYNEQFF. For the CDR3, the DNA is TGTGCCAGTAGTGTCATAGGTGGGATCTACAATGAGCAGTTCTTC.